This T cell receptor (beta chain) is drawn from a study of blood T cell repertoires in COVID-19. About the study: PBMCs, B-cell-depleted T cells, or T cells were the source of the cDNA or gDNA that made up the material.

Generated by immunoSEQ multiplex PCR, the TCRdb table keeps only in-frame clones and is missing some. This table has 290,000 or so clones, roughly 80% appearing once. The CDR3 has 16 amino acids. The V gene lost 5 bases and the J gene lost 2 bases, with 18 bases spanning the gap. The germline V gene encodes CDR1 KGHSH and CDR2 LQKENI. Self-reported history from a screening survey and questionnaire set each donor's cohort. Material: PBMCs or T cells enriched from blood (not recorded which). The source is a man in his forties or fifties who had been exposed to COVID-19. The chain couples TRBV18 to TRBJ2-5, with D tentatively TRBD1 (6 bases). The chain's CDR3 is CASSDAPDRIQETQYF. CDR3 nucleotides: TGTGCCAGCTCAGATGCTCCAGACAGGATTCAAGAGACCCAGTACTTC.